A single sample gave rise to the 9 T cell receptor beta chains below, sequenced in a study of shared clonotypes between healthy human individuals. The repertoire was sequenced with immunoSEQ multiplex PCR; TCRdb's copy has only in-frame clones and lacks some. The sample contains over a million clones, roughly 74% of which appear only once. Sequenced sample: memory CD4+ T cells from PBMCs. The subset is: CD45RA-negative fraction. All receptors come from a man between 18 and 29 years old in good health. Some clones in this sample may be carry-over from other donors' samples.

This clone was recorded only once. Different DNA sequences within this sample yield the same CDR3. The rearrangement joins TRBV5-1 to TRBJ2-5; weak D call: TRBD1 (6 bases). CDR1 is SGHRS and CDR2 is YFSETQ in the germline V gene. V gave up 0 bases and J gave up 4 bases, with 10 bases separating them. This CDR3 comprises 14 residues. Here the CDR3 reads CASSLAGQRETQYF. CDR3 in DNA: TGCGCCAGCAGCTTGGCCGGACAGAGAGAGACCCAGTACTTC.

The J gene is TRBJ2-5, the V gene TRBV11-1, with TRBD2 identical over 11 bases. Germline-derived CDR1 and CDR2 are SGHAT and FQDESV (reference sequence). This CDR3 region has 17 residues. V dropped 4 bases and J dropped 5; count of bases not matched to a gene: 12. CDR3 sequence: CASSSSTSGIGEETQYF. DNA for the CDR3: TGTGCCAGCAGCTCGTCGACTAGCGGGATAGGAGAGGAGACCCAGTACTTC.

This chain links TRBV2 with TRBJ2-5; D assignment may be TRBD1 or TRBD2 (7 bases each). The V gene lost 3 bases and the J gene lost 4 bases, with 18 bases spanning the gap. The germline gives CDR1 SNHLY, CDR2 FYNNEI. There are 16 residues in the CDR3. CDR3 residues: CASSDILGGGGETQYF. DNA of the CDR3: TGTGCCAGCAGTGATATACTAGGGGGCGGGGGAGAGACCCAGTACTTC.

This sequence joins TRBV25-1 and TRBJ1-6; 8 bases match TRBD1. This CDR3 contains 14 residues. With V trimmed by 6 bases and J by 7 bases, 5 bases remained unmatched. Germline CDR1 and CDR2: MGHDK and SYGVNS. CDR3 nucleotides: TGTGCCAGCAGAACAACAGGGGGGAATTCACCCCTCCACTTT. Translation: CASRTTGGNSPLHF.

V usage is TRBV6-1 and J usage is TRBJ2-1, with D hard to call. V was pared by 9 bases and J by 6 bases, with 12 bases between. CDR3 size: 12 residues. Germline lookup yields CDR1 MNHNS and CDR2 SASEGT. CDR3 loop: CASRSPGNEQFF. CDR3 sequence (DNA): TGTGCCAGTAGATCCCCCGGCAATGAGCAGTTCTTC.

The chain combines TRBV2 with TRBJ1-4, with 8 bases identical to TRBD1. This CDR3 spans 13 amino acids. V lost 5 bases to trimming and J lost 6 bases; unmatched junction nucleotides: 2. Germline-derived CDR1 and CDR2 are SNHLY and FYNNEI. In DNA, the CDR3 is TGTGCCAGCAGTCCGACAGGGGATGAAAAACTGTTTTTT. Its translation is CASSPTGDEKLFF.

The CDR3 DNA reads TGCGCCAGCAGCCCCGGGCGTTCAACTCGGGGCACAGATACGCAGTATTTT. It encodes CASSPGRSTRGTDTQYF. V usage is TRBV5-1 and J usage is TRBJ2-3; D uncertain. With 4 bases removed from V and 1 base from J, the gap between germline ends came to 19 bases. The germline V gene has CDR1 SGHRS and CDR2 YFSETQ. The CDR3 totals 17 residues.

The chain carries TRBV23-1 and TRBJ1-5, with 7 nucleotides matching TRBD1. TRBV23-1 is an ORF, and what it does is uncertain. The J segment lost 8 bases and the V segment lost 7 bases, leaving 20 bases of the junction unmatched. The CDR3 runs 17 residues. This CDR3 reads CASTQGVRGGNGKPQHF. The DNA for the CDR3 is TGCGCCAGCACTCAGGGGGTGCGGGGGGGGAATGGGAAGCCCCAGCATTTT.

The rearrangement links TRBV18 to TRBJ1-1, with 9 bases lining up with TRBD1. The germline V gene encodes CDR1 KGHSH and CDR2 LQKENI. The CDR3 loop spans 13 amino acids. J gave up 7 bases and V 6 bases, and 6 bases lay outside the gene matches. The CDR3 protein is CASSRQGGIEAFF. Here the CDR3 DNA reads TGTGCCAGCTCTCGACAGGGGGGGATTGAAGCTTTCTTT.